This T cell receptor beta chain was obtained from a study of T-cell reconstitution after alpha-beta-depleted transplantation in children. Preparing the TCRbeta library involved the use of unique molecular identifiers. TCRdb used MiXCR to reprocess the PCR reads, holding one entry per CDR3 protein. The data hold over 550,000 distinct CDR3 sequences, with about 10% observed a single time. This CDR3 spans 14 amino acids. Trimming shortened V by 1 base and J by 8 bases, and 12 bases separated the two germline ends. Only a few counts were recorded for this clonotype. This specimen consisted of PBMCs from the stem cell graft donor, obtained from the stem cell graft. The rearrangement links TRBV12-3 or TRBV12-4 to TRBJ2-1, with no clear D. This TCR was sampled from a human donor who donated a stem cell graft to a child with acute myeloid leukemia. CDR3 sequence reads: CASSLDGGKDEQFF. The CDR3 DNA reads TGTGCCAGCAGTTTAGATGGTGGGAAGGATGAGCAGTTCTTC.